The following is a TCR beta chain sequence with its context. The specificity of this receptor is unknown. Base qualities were left out, and no much larger clone turns up one base away. The CDR1 and CDR2 encoded by the germline V gene are SGHRS and YFSETQ. The CDR3 starts with the cysteine, ends with the phenylalanine, and has 16 residues. Just CDR3 DNA is preserved here, 48 bases in frame from base 1. The germline ends are 14 bases apart after V is trimmed by 2 bases and J by 3 bases. The method behind the library was the immunoSEQ multiplex PCR assay. What TCRdb holds here is the immuneACCESS table cut down to in-frame rearrangements. Part of the clones is not present; checked against another copy, under half of the missing clones reflect an unresolved V gene, and the others are unexplained. The sample contains approximately 24,000 clones, 80% to 90% of them found a single time. Together, the top ten hold about 8.4% of the sample.

The treatment or condition label, read with the paper, signifies: preoperative locoregional IRX-2 cytokine immunotherapy. The samples were obtained from a phase Ib study that tested preoperative, locoregional IRX-2 cytokine immunotherapy designed to prime immune responses. Donors were patients with early-stage breast cancer who received IRX-2 before surgery. This entry belongs to a study of preoperative IRX-2 immunotherapy in early breast cancer (dated by TCRdb to the late 2010s). The TCR was taken from a human donor with breast cancer. Recombination connected TRBV5-1 to TRBJ1-4; confidence is insufficient to name the D gene. The sample here was tumor tissue, taken after IRX-2 immunotherapy. The encoded CDR3 is CASSLGAAAPNEKLFF. The nucleotides read TGCGCCAGCAGCTTAGGAGCGGCAGCGCCTAATGAAAAACTGTTTTTT.